This T cell receptor (beta chain) was sequenced during a study of breast tumors, draining lymph nodes, adjacent tissues. Whole-study findings and limits: The lymph node origin of tumor T cells was framed as consistent with a hypothesis, not demonstrated. Findings are consistent with lymph node origin and intratumoral expansion of most tumor T cells. Compared with basal-like, luminal-like tumors shared significantly more repertoire with nontumor tissue. Tumors had less TCR diversity than lymph nodes, more than nontumor tissue.

Many counts were recorded for this clonotype. Its specificity is not known. V was clipped by 0 bases and J by 7 bases; unmatched bases: 6. There are 15 residues in the CDR3. Germline lookup yields CDR1 ENHRY and CDR2 SYGVKD. TCRdb ran MiXCR on the multiplex PCR reads and lists one entry per CDR3 protein. The sample carries around 43,000 distinct CDR3 sequences, 20% to 25% recorded once. The chain combines TRBV10-3 with TRBJ2-1; 7 bases line up with TRBD2. The clonotype comes from a female donor with breast cancer. Some clones in this sample may be carry-over from other donors' samples. The source material was breast tumor tissue. As DNA, the CDR3 is TGTGCCATCAGTGAGTCGAATCGGGAGGAGAATGAGCAGTTCTTC. Amino acid sequence: CAISESNREENEQFF.